The 20 T cell receptor beta chains reported below all come from one sample, sequenced in a study of cytomegalovirus exposure and HLA in healthy donors. The method was immunoSEQ multiplex PCR; TCRdb's version includes in-frame clones alone and lacks a portion of them. This table holds 250,000 to 300,000 clones, 80% to 90% found once. The specimen was PBMCs. The origin of the receptors is a woman under 30 in good health and CMV-seronegative.

In the case of this clone: Other DNA sequences from this sample encode an identical CDR3 as well. J is TRBJ2-7 and V is TRBV29-1; 10 bases align to TRBD2. Per the germline V gene, CDR1 is SQVTM and CDR2 is ANQGSEA. V shed 3 bases and J 2 bases; nucleotides not matched to a gene: 4. The CDR3 has 14 residues. CDR3 nucleotides: TGCAGCGTTGAGGGGAGCGGGAGGGCCTACGAGCAGTACTTC. It encodes CSVEGSGRAYEQYF.

The V gene is TRBV18, the J gene TRBJ1-2; possible D gene TRBD1, 6 bases. CDR1 is KGHSH, CDR2 LQKENI, per germline. This CDR3 spans 11 amino acids. V lost 3 bases to trimming and J lost 12 bases, with 11 bases between them. The CDR3 reads CASSPGQEDTF. The CDR3 DNA reads as TGTGCCAGCTCACCGGGACAAGAGGACACCTTC.

The chain carries TRBV4-2 and TRBJ2-2; tentatively, D is TRBD1 (6 bases). V lost 4 bases, J lost 7 bases, and 13 bases lay in between. CDR1 and CDR2 from the germline V gene are LGHNA and YNFKEQ. The CDR3 contains 14 residues. The CDR3 here is CASSPPTGIGELFF. DNA of the CDR3: TGTGCCAGCAGCCCCCCGACAGGCATCGGGGAGCTGTTTTTT.

This chain uses TRBV4-3 with TRBJ1-3, with D possibly matching TRBD1 (5 bases). The CDR3 has 14 amino acids. CDR1 and CDR2 from the germline V gene are LGHNA and YSLEER. V lost 4 bases to trimming and J lost 2 bases, with 9 bases between them. CDR3 DNA sequence: TGCGCCAGCAGCCCAGGGTCTCCTGGAAACACCATATATTTT. It codes for CASSPGSPGNTIYF.

The V gene is TRBV5-1, the J gene TRBJ2-7; 7 nucleotides line up with TRBD2. V trimming: 0 bases; J trimming: 4 bases; junction bases outside the gene matches: 4. The CDR3 is 14 residues long. Germline CDR1 SGHRS, CDR2 YFSETQ. DNA of the CDR3: TGCGCCAGCAGCTTGGGGGAGGGATGGTACGAGCAGTACTTC. Amino acid sequence: CASSLGEGWYEQYF. Using reference TRBV5-1 and TRBJ2-7 for the parts outside the CDR3, the full variable domain is KAGVTQTPRYLIKTRGQQVTLSCSPISGHRSVSWYQQTPGQGLQFLFEYFSETQRNKGNFPGRFSGRQFSNSRSEMNVSTLELGDSALYLCASSLGEGWYEQYFGPGTRLTVT.

The V gene is TRBV28, the J gene TRBJ2-1, with TRBD1 matching 8 bases. The junction had 17 bases not matched to a gene; V was cut back by 3 bases and J by 7 bases. This CDR3 spans 18 amino acids. CDR1 MDHEN and CDR2 SYDVKM come from the germline V gene. CDR3 coding DNA: TGTGCCAGCAGTTTCCCCCCGACCCAGGGGGCTGGTATAAATGAGCAGTTCTTC. Amino acid sequence: CASSFPPTQGAGINEQFF.

V gene TRBV11-2 combines with J gene TRBJ1-2; 9 nucleotides agree with TRBD1. Trimming removed 0 bases from V and 8 bases from J; junction bases left unmatched: 10. The CDR3 has 16 amino acids. CDR1 and CDR2 (germline): SGHAT, FQNNGV. In DNA, the CDR3 is TGTGCCAGCAGCTTAGATCTAATGAACAGGGGGCTCGGCTACACCTTC. Translating it yields CASSLDLMNRGLGYTF.

V and J are TRBV19 and TRBJ1-5; 11 bases agree with TRBD1. V was clipped by 5 bases and J by 6 bases; unmatched bases: 3. In germline, CDR1 is LNHDA, CDR2 SQIVND (reference sequence). The CDR3 totals 14 residues. The CDR3 nucleotides read TGTGCCAGTAGTGGGACAGGGGGTTCTCAGCCCCAGCATTTT. Translation gives CASSGTGGSQPQHF.

This rearrangement joins TRBV6-1 to TRBJ1-5; D is unresolved. The germline CDR1 and CDR2 sequences are MNHNS and SASEGT. The CDR3 length is 15 residues. Trimming removed 0 bases at V and 7 bases at J, with 13 bases between. CDR3 region: CASSEALYQQQPQHF. Written as DNA, the CDR3 is TGTGCCAGCAGTGAAGCGCTTTATCAACAACAGCCCCAGCATTTT.

V gene TRBV2 combines with J gene TRBJ2-7, with 11 nucleotides matching TRBD1. The CDR3 is made up of 12 amino acids. From germline, CDR1 is SNHLY and CDR2 FYNNEI. The V gene end was trimmed by 6 bases and the J gene end by 7 bases; junction bases not matched to a gene: 2. CDR3 residues: CASRDRGPEQYF. The CDR3 DNA sequence: TGTGCCAGCAGGGACAGGGGGCCGGAGCAGTACTTC.

The chain combines TRBV18 with TRBJ2-2, with a tentative D call TRBD2 (5 bases). V was pared by 3 bases and J by 0 bases, with 14 bases between. This CDR3 spans 17 amino acids. In germline, CDR1 is KGHSH, CDR2 LQKENI. Here the CDR3 reads CASSPPRTYANTGELFF. In nucleotides, the CDR3 is TGTGCCAGCTCACCGCCCCGGACTTACGCGAACACCGGGGAGCTGTTTTTT.

The chain combines TRBV27 with TRBJ1-1; D is ambiguous. Germline loops: CDR1 MNHEY, CDR2 SMNVEV (reference sequence). V was cut by 8 bases and J by 0 bases, with 13 bases left in between. The length of the CDR3 is 14 residues. CDR3 in amino acids: CASRRGGMNTEAFF. As DNA, the CDR3 is TGTGCCAGCCGACGTGGCGGGATGAACACTGAAGCTTTCTTT.

The rearrangement links TRBV1 to TRBJ2-3; the table's D call, TRBD2, has no DNA check behind it. TRBV1 is assigned pseudogene status. The CDR3 is made up of 16 amino acids. CDR3 region: CTSSQAGLTHTDTQYF. CDR3 sequence (DNA): TGCACCAGCAGCCAAGCTGGACTTACTCACACAGATACGCAGTATTTT.

This sequence joins TRBV5-1 and TRBJ2-7; D ambiguous. CDR1 is SGHRS and CDR2 is YFSETQ in the germline V gene. V was pared by 5 bases and J by 1 base, with 7 bases between. The CDR3 spans 12 residues. The CDR3 region has the DNA TGCGCCAGCAGGACGGGTTCCTACGAGCAGTACTTC. As protein: CASRTGSYEQYF.

This clone was recorded a few times. The rearrangement uses TRBV5-1 and TRBJ1-2; 7 bases are a match to TRBD1. Germline V gives CDR1 SGHRS, CDR2 YFSETQ. The length of the CDR3 is 13 residues. V trimming: 4 bases; J trimming: 4 bases; junction bases outside the gene matches: 4. CDR3 amino acids: CASSEGAGYGYTF. DNA for the CDR3: TGCGCCAGCAGCGAGGGGGCTGGCTATGGCTACACCTTC.

With regard to this clone: Other DNA sequences in the same sample also yield this CDR3. This chain connects TRBV5-1 to TRBJ2-7, with D maybe TRBD2 (5 bases). The CDR3 sequence is 11 residues long. Germline V gene lookup returns CDR1 SGHRS and CDR2 YFSETQ. Trimming took 4 bases from V and 3 from J, leaving 5 bases between them. The CDR3 loop is CASSRGYEQYF. CDR3 nucleotide sequence: TGCGCCAGCAGCCGGGGCTACGAGCAGTACTTC.

In its sample, this clone was seen once. The chain has TRBV10-3 and TRBJ2-5; 7 nucleotides agree with TRBD2. Unmatched junction bases numbered 5, after V lost 2 bases and J lost 2 bases. Germline CDR1 reads ENHRY; CDR2 reads SYGVKD. There are 15 residues in the CDR3. The DNA for the CDR3 is TGTGCCATCAGTGAGGCTAGCGGAGCTCAAGAGACCCAGTACTTC. Encoded protein: CAISEASGAQETQYF.

The chain is built from TRBV27 and TRBJ1-1; 8 bases are a match to TRBD1. The germline CDR1 and CDR2 sequences are MNHEY and SMNVEV (reference sequence). V trimming: 3 bases; J trimming: 7 bases; junction bases outside the gene matches: 13. The length of the CDR3 is 16 residues. CDR3 coding DNA: TGTGCCAGCAGTTTTGTTCAGGGGGCGGTGCAAAGTGAAGCTTTCTTT. Translating gives CASSFVQGAVQSEAFF.

This clone was observed once. The chain's CDR3 is CASSVTRGTGELFF. CDR3 coding DNA: TGTGCCAGCAGTGTGACTAGAGGCACCGGGGAGCTGTTTTTT. The chain combines TRBV6-1 with TRBJ2-2, with D perhaps TRBD2 (6 bases). Germline V gives CDR1 MNHNS, CDR2 SASEGT. This CDR3 is 14 amino acids long. Between the trimmed V and J ends, which lost 4 bases and 4 bases, there was a span of 10 bases.

The chain has TRBV7-9 and TRBJ2-7; 8 bases match TRBD2. CDR1 and CDR2 from the germline V gene are SEHNR and FQNEAQ (reference sequence). Unmatched junction bases numbered 3, after V lost 2 bases and J lost 3 bases. CDR3 length: 14 amino acids. The DNA of the CDR3 is TGTGCCAGCAGCTTATCGGGAGGGGACTACGAGCAGTACTTC. Protein product: CASSLSGGDYEQYF.